What follows are 4 T cell receptor beta chains derived from one specimen sequenced in a study of identical twins. Using its own MiXCR run on the 5' RACE reads, TCRdb lists one record per CDR3 protein. The table includes hundreds of thousands of distinct CDR3 sequences, approximately 22% detected once. These data were also reused for a study on T cells expressing NK-cell markers.

Material for sequencing was PBMCs. The source is a woman aged 18 to 35 in good health.

The rearrangement uses TRBV20-1 and TRBJ2-3, with D perhaps matching TRBD2 (6 bases). The V gene lost 3 bases and the J gene lost 2 bases, with 12 bases spanning the gap. From germline, CDR1 is DFQATT and CDR2 SNEGSKA (reference sequence). The CDR3 runs to 14 residues. This CDR3 reads CSASNGGITDTQYF. CDR3 nucleotides: TGCAGTGCTAGTAATGGGGGGATCACAGATACGCAGTATTTT.

The sample holds many counts of this clonotype. A read error may account for a junction end that differs from germline. The rearrangement joins TRBV12-3 or TRBV12-4 to TRBJ2-7; D is perhaps TRBD2 (5 bases). The CDR3 runs to 12 residues. CDR3 region: CASSFGSGEQYF. The DNA of the CDR3 is TGCGCCAGCAGCTTTGGGAGTGGCGAGCAGTACTTC.

V usage is TRBV20-1 and J usage is TRBJ2-7; D might be TRBD2 (5 bases). Trimming left V 1 base short and J 2 bases short, with 15 bases between. Germline CDR1 DFQATT, CDR2 SNEGSKA (reference sequence). The CDR3 is 15 residues long. DNA for the CDR3: TGCAGTGCTAGAGGCCCCATGGAGGTCCCCTACGAGCAGTACTTC. It translates to CSARGPMEVPYEQYF.

The V and J genes are TRBV2 and TRBJ2-5; 7 bases align to TRBD2. V shed 7 bases and J 1 base; nucleotides not matched to a gene: 12. Germline values: CDR1 SNHLY, CDR2 FYNNEI. The CDR3 contains 16 residues. CDR3 sequence (DNA): TGTGCCAGCACTAGGCTGGGGAGGGGCCTCCAAGAGACCCAGTACTTC. It is translated as CASTRLGRGLQETQYF.